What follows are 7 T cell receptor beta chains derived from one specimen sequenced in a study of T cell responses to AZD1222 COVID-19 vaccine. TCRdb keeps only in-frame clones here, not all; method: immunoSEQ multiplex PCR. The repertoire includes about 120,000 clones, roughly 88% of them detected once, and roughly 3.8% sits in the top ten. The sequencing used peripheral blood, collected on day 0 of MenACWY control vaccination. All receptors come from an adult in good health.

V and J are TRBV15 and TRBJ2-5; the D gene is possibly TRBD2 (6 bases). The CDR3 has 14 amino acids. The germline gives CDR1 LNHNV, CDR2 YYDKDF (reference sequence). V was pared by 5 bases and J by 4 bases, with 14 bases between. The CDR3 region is CATSSARGGETQYF. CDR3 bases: TGTGCCACCAGCTCGGCGCGGGGAGGAGAGACCCAGTACTTC.

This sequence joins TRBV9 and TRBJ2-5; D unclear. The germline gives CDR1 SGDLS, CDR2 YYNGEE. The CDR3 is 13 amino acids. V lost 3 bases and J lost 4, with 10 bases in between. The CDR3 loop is CASSATQRETQYF. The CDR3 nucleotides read TGTGCCAGCAGCGCCACCCAGCGAGAGACCCAGTACTTC. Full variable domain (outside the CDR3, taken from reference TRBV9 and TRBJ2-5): DSGVTQTPKHLITATGQRVTLRCSPRSGDLSVYWYQQSLDQGLQFLIQYYNGEERAKGNILERFSAQQFPDLHSELNLSSLELGDSALYFCASSATQRETQYFGPGTRLLVL.

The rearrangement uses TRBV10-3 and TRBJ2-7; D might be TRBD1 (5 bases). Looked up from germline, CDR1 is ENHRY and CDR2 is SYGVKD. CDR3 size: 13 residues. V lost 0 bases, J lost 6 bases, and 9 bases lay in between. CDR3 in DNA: TGTGCCATCAGTGAGTCGGTAGGGGCCGAGCAGTACTTC. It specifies CAISESVGAEQYF.

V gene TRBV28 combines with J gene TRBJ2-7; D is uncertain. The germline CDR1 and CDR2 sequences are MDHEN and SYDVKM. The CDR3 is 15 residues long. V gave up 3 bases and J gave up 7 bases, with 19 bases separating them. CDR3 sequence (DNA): TGTGCCAGCAGTTTCCTCAACCGCCCTCCTGGGGAGCAGTACTTC. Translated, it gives CASSFLNRPPGEQYF.

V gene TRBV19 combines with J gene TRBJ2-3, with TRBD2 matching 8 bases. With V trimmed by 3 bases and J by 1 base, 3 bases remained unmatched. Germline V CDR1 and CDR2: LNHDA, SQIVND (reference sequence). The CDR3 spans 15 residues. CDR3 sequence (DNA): TGTGCCAGTAGTATCGGGGGGGCCGGCACAGATACGCAGTATTTT. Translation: CASSIGGAGTDTQYF.

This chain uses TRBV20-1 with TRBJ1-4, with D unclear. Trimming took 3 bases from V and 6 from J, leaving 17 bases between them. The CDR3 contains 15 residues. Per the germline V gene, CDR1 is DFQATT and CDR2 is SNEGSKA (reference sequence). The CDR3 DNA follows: TGCAGTGCTAGTGCTTCCTCAAACCCTGATGAAAAACTGTTTTTT. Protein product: CSASASSNPDEKLFF.

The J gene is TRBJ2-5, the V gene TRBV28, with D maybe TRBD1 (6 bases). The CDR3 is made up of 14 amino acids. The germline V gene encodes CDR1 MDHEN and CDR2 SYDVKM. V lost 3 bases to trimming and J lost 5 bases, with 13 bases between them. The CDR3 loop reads CASSLWGRPETQYF. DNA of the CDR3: TGTGCCAGCAGTTTGTGGGGGCGCCCGGAGACCCAGTACTTC.